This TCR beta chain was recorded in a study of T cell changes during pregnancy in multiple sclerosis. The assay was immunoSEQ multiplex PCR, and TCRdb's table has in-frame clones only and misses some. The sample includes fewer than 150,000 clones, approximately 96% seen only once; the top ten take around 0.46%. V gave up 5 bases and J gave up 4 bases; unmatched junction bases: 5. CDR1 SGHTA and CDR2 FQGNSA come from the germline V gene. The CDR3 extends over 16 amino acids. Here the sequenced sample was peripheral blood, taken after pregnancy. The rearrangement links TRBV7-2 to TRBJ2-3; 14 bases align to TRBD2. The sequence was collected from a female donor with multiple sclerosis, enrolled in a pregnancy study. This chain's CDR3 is CASSVRLAGGADTQYF. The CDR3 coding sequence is TGTGCCAGCAGCGTCAGACTAGCGGGAGGGGCAGATACGCAGTATTTT. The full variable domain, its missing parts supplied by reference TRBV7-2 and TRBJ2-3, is GAGVSQSPSNKVTEKGKDVELRCDPISGHTALYWYRQSLGQGLEFLIYFQGNSAPDKSGLPSDRFSAERTGGSVSTLTIQRTQQEDSAVYLCASSVRLAGGADTQYFGPGTRLTVL.